The clone carrying this T cell receptor beta chain is called large based on its frequency. Its antigen is undetermined. These data are taken from a study of human CD8 memory T cell subsets. Findings and caveats of the study: Stem-like memory T cells matched precursor exhausted T cells in high diversity, which effector memory cells lacked. Among the subsets, Chao1 estimates suggested that stem-like memory T cells were more diverse than precursor exhausted T cells.

A UMI-labeled 5' RACE approach was the method that produced the TCR beta libraries. For each CDR3 protein, TCRdb gives one entry from its re-call of the 5' RACE reads, without DNA. In all, the sample yields almost 9,000 distinct CDR3 sequences. The authors defined TPEX cells as CCR7+ PD-1+ TIGIT+ early memory CD8+ T cells carrying exhausted-like traits. Buffy coats donated by healthy individuals were the origin of the PBMC. Extraction of RNA, which was performed with an RNeasy Mini Kit, drew on duplicate vials of approximately 150,000 sorted CD8+ T cells per subset. The CDR3 contains 14 residues. Germline CDR1 MNHEY, CDR2 SVGAGI.

The sample taken for sequencing was CD8+ T cells from PBMCs. This clonotype was obtained from a human donor in good health. V is TRBV6-5 and J is TRBJ1-4; checking the TCRdb D call of TRBD1 is not possible without DNA. The CDR3 sequence is CASSSGQGGEKLFF.